The sequence of this TCR beta chain was determined in a study of metastatic and nonmetastatic thyroid tumors. On the study more broadly: Repertoires were compared across blood and tumor or nodule tissue from malignant and benign thyroid patients. General study points: As reported, TCR beta diversity in blood and tumor was significantly higher in malignant thyroid tumors than in benign nodules.

The junction had 6 bases not matched to a gene; V was cut back by 5 bases and J by 1 base. This CDR3 comprises 17 residues. Germline assignment: CDR1 SGHVS and CDR2 FQNEAQ. Original data processing: CDR3 was compared across clinicopathological groups, and the resulting differences were used to build a distant-metastasis classifier for papillary thyroid cancer. With MiXCR, TCRdb reprocessed the PCR reads. In this record, the V and J calls reflect TCRdb's handling and not the investigators' own analysis. This sample has tens of thousands of clones, with about a third found just once. A note on this clone: The target antigen is unknown.

Thyroid surgery had not been preceded by any treatment in any patient. The V and J genes are TRBV7-8 and TRBJ2-6; 9 bases line up with TRBD1. The sequence derives from a male donor with papillary thyroid cancer or a benign thyroid nodule (not recorded which). Some clones in this sample may be carry-over from other donors' samples. What was sequenced was blood. The CDR3 coding sequence is TGTGCCAGCAGCATTGGACAGGGGCGATCTGGGGCCAACGTCCTGACTTTC. Its protein product is CASSIGQGRSGANVLTF.